This T cell receptor (beta chain) was observed in a study of beta chain features in type 1 diabetes. Reverse transcription of all isolated RNA meant that expressed TCRB transcripts were sequenced. Method: immunoSEQ multiplex PCR; TCRdb's copy keeps in-frame clones and lacks some. The sample has some 270,000 clones; roughly a tenth are singletons. Study findings and constraints: In all four CD4+ subsets, TCRB CDR3 length was significantly, moderately reduced in type 1 diabetes.

This clone has only a few counts. The antigen is not known. The sample has other DNA sequences that encode this CDR3 too. J lost 1 base, V lost 5 bases, and 5 bases had no gene match. Germline lookup yields CDR1 SGHTA and CDR2 FQGNSA. CDR3 size: 15 residues. The J gene is TRBJ2-1, the V gene TRBV7-2, with TRBD1 identical over 7 bases. This receptor was identified in a man in his thirties or forties with type 1 diabetes. The specimen was naive CD4+ T cells from blood. CDR3 in DNA: TGTGCCAGCAGCACTAGACAGGGTTCCTACAATGAGCAGTTCTTC. As protein: CASSTRQGSYNEQFF.